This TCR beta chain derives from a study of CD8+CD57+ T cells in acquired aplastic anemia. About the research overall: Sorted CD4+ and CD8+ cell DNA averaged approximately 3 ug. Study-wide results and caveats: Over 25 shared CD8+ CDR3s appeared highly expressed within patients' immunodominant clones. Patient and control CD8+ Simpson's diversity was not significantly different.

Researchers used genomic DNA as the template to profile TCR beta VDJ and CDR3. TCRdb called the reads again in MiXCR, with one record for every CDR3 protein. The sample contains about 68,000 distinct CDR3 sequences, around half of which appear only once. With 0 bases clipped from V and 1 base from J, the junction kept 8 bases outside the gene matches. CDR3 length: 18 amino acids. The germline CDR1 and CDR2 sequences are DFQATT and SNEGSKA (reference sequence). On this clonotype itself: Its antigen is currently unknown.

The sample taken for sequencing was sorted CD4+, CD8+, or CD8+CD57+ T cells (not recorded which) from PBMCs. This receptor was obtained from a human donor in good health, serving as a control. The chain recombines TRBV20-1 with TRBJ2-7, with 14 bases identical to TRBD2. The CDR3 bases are TGCAGTGCTAGAGATCCGGGACTAGCGGGAGTGGGGTCCTACGAGCAGTACTTC. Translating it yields CSARDPGLAGVGSYEQYF.